This TCR beta chain was sequenced during a study of blood T cells in healthy people across ages. Per germline, CDR1 LGHDT and CDR2 YNNKEL (reference sequence). There are 14 residues in the CDR3. Then a second PCR, running roughly 6 to 11 cycles, was carried out with a sample-barcoded 5' primer and a J-beta primer mix. MiXCR was run by TCRdb on the 5' RACE reads, yielding one entry per CDR3 protein. This repertoire shows about 1.4 million distinct CDR3 sequences, around 59% found once; its top ten account for over 5.5%. Regarding this clonotype: The junction does not match germline at one end; this may be a read error.

This receptor was taken from a man younger than 35 in good health. The sequencing input was blood. J is TRBJ2-7 and V is TRBV3-1, with 8 nucleotides matching TRBD2. The CDR3 DNA reads as TGTGCCAGCAGGCAAGCCAGCGGGAGCGGCGAGCAGTACTTC. This codes for CASRQASGSGEQYF.